Listed here is a single T cell receptor beta chain. In this sample, this clonotype turned up many times. This receptor's antigen is unknown. Base-call qualities are not available, and no considerably larger clone is one nucleotide away. The data stem from a study of response to subunit inactivated influenza vaccine listed by TCRdb under 2018. Study-level background: Deep quantitative T cell receptor repertoire profiling was used in the study to track responses to a trivalent subunit inactivated influenza vaccine. The full study reports these points: It was suggested by the authors that each seasonal influenza vaccination may recruit only a limited number of new T cells.

The library was generated by RT-PCR. The sample was run on an Illumina HiSeq 2500. Using fastp at Q25 and MiXCR, TCRdb reprocessed the public reads and kept productive beta chains. All rows with the same CDR3 protein become a single entry with the most common DNA and genes. The sample data list roughly 700,000 distinct CDR3 sequences, and less than 20% of these were observed just once. The ten largest clones take up approximately 10% of the sample. The germline V gene gives CDR1 as MDHEN and CDR2 as SYDVKM. Trimmed from V: 2 bases; trimmed from J: 4 bases; junction bases lacking a gene match: 2. The CDR3 covers 14 residues, taking in both the cysteine and the phenylalanine. The only DNA kept is the CDR3, 42 bases in frame from the first base.

This sequence originates from a middle-aged man who received an inactivated influenza vaccine. Donor details come from another sample of the same person, matched by shared clones. The chain links TRBV28 with TRBJ1-2, and 9 junctional nucleotides match TRBD1. Material: PBMCs from blood, obtained approximately 12 days after vaccination. The CDR3: CASSLGQGPYGYTF. The bases are TGTGCCAGCAGTTTAGGACAGGGGCCCTATGGCTACACCTTC.